The 14 T cell receptor beta chains below were found in one sample sequenced in a study of T cell repertoires in cytomegalovirus infection. Each CDR3 protein is one row after TCRdb ran MiXCR on the reads. The sample carries tens of thousands of distinct CDR3 sequences, 25% to 30% recorded once. Their target antigens are unknown. The specimen comprised CD8+ T cells from cultured PBMCs, sampled from culture after CMV antigen stimulation. These receptors were collected from a human donor in good health (CMV status not recorded). Some clones in this sample may be carry-over from other donors' samples.

There are many counts of this clonotype. J is TRBJ2-7 and V is TRBV30, with D hard to call. CDR3 size: 12 residues. Trimming stripped 3 bases from V and 6 bases from J, with 12 bases between. Germline CDR1 GTSNPN, CDR2 SVGIG (reference sequence). DNA for the CDR3: TGTGCCTGGAGACCGGACGGGCCCGAGCAGTACTTC. It specifies CAWRPDGPEQYF.

This chain links TRBV9 with TRBJ1-2, with 9 bases identical to TRBD1. The CDR3 is made up of 15 amino acids. Germline values: CDR1 SGDLS, CDR2 YYNGEE. V lost 4 bases and J lost 6; bases outside the gene matches: 10. CDR3 bases: TGTGCCAGCAGCTGGAATGCCGGGACAGGGAATGGCTACACCTTC. The encoded protein is CASSWNAGTGNGYTF.

This clonotype was counted a few times. The chain joins TRBV7-6 to TRBJ2-2; possible D gene TRBD2, 5 bases. V was shortened by 5 bases and J by 1 base, with 11 bases between the two germline ends. The CDR3 covers 15 residues. The germline gives CDR1 SGHVS, CDR2 FNYEAQ. The DNA for the CDR3 is TGTGCCAGCAGCATAAGACGGGGGAACACCGGGGAGCTGTTTTTT. Translation: CASSIRRGNTGELFF.

This chain connects TRBV7-3 to TRBJ2-5; 10 bases are a match to TRBD2. V shed 0 bases and J 2 bases; nucleotides not matched to a gene: 3. Germline V lookup: CDR1 SGHTA, CDR2 FQGTGA. The CDR3 sequence is 16 residues long. DNA of the CDR3: TGTGCCAGCAGCTTAACAGGAGCGGGGGGGCAAGAGACCCAGTACTTC. Translation gives CASSLTGAGGQETQYF.

This clonotype has more than one count but fewer than ten. J is TRBJ2-2 and V is TRBV20-1, with a weak D call TRBD2 (6 bases). The V and J ends lost 6 bases and 6 bases respectively, with 23 bases between them. The CDR3 extends over 16 amino acids. Germline lookup yields CDR1 DFQATT and CDR2 SNEGSKA (reference sequence). DNA of the CDR3: TGCAGTGCGCAAGACCCGGGACTCGGAGGGTCCGGGGAGCTGTTTTTT. Protein: CSAQDPGLGGSGELFF.

This chain connects TRBV7-6 to TRBJ2-3; possible D gene TRBD2, 6 bases. Germline CDR1 is SGHVS and CDR2 is FNYEAQ. The CDR3 loop spans 15 amino acids. The V end lost 3 bases, the J end lost 1 base, and 11 bases lay between the germline ends. The CDR3 protein is CASSFIADRTDTQYF. The CDR3, as DNA: TGTGCCAGCAGCTTCATAGCGGATCGCACAGATACGCAGTATTTT.

This clonotype occurred many times. The chain is built from TRBV15 and TRBJ1-4; tentative D call: TRBD1 (5 bases). Trimming stripped 1 base from V and 10 bases from J, with 10 bases between. Germline V gene sequence: CDR1 LNHNV, CDR2 YYDKDF (reference sequence). This CDR3 is built from 13 residues. The CDR3 bases are TGTGCCACCAGCAGAGGAGAGGGGCGAAAACTGTTTTTT. Encoded protein: CATSRGEGRKLFF.

This chain joins TRBV5-8 and TRBJ2-3; 15 bases are a match to TRBD2. The V gene's germline CDR1 is SGHTS and CDR2 YDEGEE. The CDR3 is 19 residues long. V lost 3 bases, J lost 0 bases, and 8 bases stayed unmatched. DNA of the CDR3: TGTGCCAGCAGCTCCCTAGGGACTAGCGGGGGGAGTAGCACAGATACGCAGTATTTT. It is translated as CASSSLGTSGGSSTDTQYF.

V and J are TRBV13 and TRBJ2-2, with a weak D call TRBD2 (5 bases). The V gene's germline CDR1 is PRHDT and CDR2 FYEKMQ (reference sequence). This CDR3 contains 14 residues. The ends were cut back, 5 bases at V and 1 base at J, with 8 bases in the middle. The CDR3 DNA reads as TGTGCCAGCAGCCCGGGGAGGAACACCGGGGAGCTGTTTTTT. This translates into CASSPGRNTGELFF.

This clonotype was counted a few times. The chain recombines TRBV27 with TRBJ2-1, with a possible D match to TRBD2 (6 bases). V was cut by 6 bases and J by 2 bases, with 14 bases left in between. This CDR3 spans 15 amino acids. Germline CDR1 reads MNHEY; CDR2 reads SMNVEV (reference sequence). CDR3 sequence (DNA): TGTGCCAGCAGCCGCCCGGGAGCAGCCTACAATGAGCAGTTCTTC. Translated: CASSRPGAAYNEQFF.

The chain is built from TRBV7-8 and TRBJ1-1; 7 nucleotides line up with TRBD1. Germline assignment: CDR1 SGHVS and CDR2 FQNEAQ. The CDR3 runs 14 residues. Losses at the gene ends were 4 bases for V and 4 bases for J; bases not matched to a gene: 6. CDR3 loop: CASSSRQGGTEAFF. CDR3 DNA sequence: TGTGCCAGCAGCTCCCGACAGGGTGGCACTGAAGCTTTCTTT.

This chain connects TRBV12-3 or TRBV12-4 to TRBJ2-7; TRBD1 is a possible D gene (6 bases). The CDR3 totals 14 residues. The V gene lost 4 bases and the J gene lost 1 base, with 11 bases spanning the gap. In DNA, the CDR3 is TGTGCCAGCAGTTCGGGACATGCTTCCTACGAGCAGTACTTC. The encoded protein is CASSSGHASYEQYF.

The chain employs TRBV27 and TRBJ2-1, with D hard to call. Trimming took off 2 bases at V and 5 bases at J, with 4 bases between the two ends. The CDR3 spans 12 residues. Germline assignment: CDR1 MNHEY and CDR2 SMNVEV (reference sequence). This CDR3 reads CASSLPNNEQFF. The DNA of the CDR3 is TGTGCCAGCAGTTTACCCAACAATGAGCAGTTCTTC.

The chain joins TRBV11-2 to TRBJ2-1; the match to TRBD2 covers 9 bases. V trimming: 8 bases; J trimming: 7 bases; junction bases outside the gene matches: 15. Germline CDR1 reads SGHAT; CDR2 reads FQNNGV. This CDR3 spans 16 amino acids. CDR3 nucleotides: TGTGCCAGCCATCGCTTGGTTAGCGGGAGTTTGAATGAGCAGTTCTTC. Translated: CASHRLVSGSLNEQFF. The full variable domain, its missing parts supplied by reference TRBV11-2 and TRBJ2-1, is EAGVAQSPRYKIIEKRQSVAFWCNPISGHATLYWYQQILGQGPKLLIQFQNNGVVDDSQLPKDRFSAERLKGVDSTLKIQPAKLEDSAVYLCASHRLVSGSLNEQFFGPGTRLTVL.